The clone carrying this TCR beta chain occurred a few times. Its antigen is undetermined. V shed 0 bases, J shed 1 base, and the junction held 5 bases outside the gene matches. Per germline, CDR1 LGHNA and CDR2 YSLEER. This CDR3 spans 16 amino acids. TCRdb re-analysed the 5' RACE reads in MiXCR, keeping a single row per CDR3 protein. The repertoire holds 95,000 to 100,000 distinct CDR3 sequences, around 5.5% seen once, with under 50% in the top ten. These data originate in a study of T cells after yellow fever vaccination. Study-level results: Some clonotypes, a small share, were shared between CD4 and CD8 compartments. Clones that expanded after primary vaccination mostly reappeared after the booster (96% CD4, approximately 89% CD8).

The receptor comes from a young man who received the YFV17D yellow fever vaccine. The J gene is TRBJ2-5, the V gene TRBV4-3; TRBD2 agrees at 7 bases. The starting material was CD8+ T cells sorted from PBMCs, obtained 10 days after the yellow fever booster vaccination. The CDR3 loop is CASSQDLAGVQETQYF. For the CDR3, the DNA is TGCGCCAGCAGCCAAGATTTGGCGGGGGTCCAAGAGACCCAGTACTTC.